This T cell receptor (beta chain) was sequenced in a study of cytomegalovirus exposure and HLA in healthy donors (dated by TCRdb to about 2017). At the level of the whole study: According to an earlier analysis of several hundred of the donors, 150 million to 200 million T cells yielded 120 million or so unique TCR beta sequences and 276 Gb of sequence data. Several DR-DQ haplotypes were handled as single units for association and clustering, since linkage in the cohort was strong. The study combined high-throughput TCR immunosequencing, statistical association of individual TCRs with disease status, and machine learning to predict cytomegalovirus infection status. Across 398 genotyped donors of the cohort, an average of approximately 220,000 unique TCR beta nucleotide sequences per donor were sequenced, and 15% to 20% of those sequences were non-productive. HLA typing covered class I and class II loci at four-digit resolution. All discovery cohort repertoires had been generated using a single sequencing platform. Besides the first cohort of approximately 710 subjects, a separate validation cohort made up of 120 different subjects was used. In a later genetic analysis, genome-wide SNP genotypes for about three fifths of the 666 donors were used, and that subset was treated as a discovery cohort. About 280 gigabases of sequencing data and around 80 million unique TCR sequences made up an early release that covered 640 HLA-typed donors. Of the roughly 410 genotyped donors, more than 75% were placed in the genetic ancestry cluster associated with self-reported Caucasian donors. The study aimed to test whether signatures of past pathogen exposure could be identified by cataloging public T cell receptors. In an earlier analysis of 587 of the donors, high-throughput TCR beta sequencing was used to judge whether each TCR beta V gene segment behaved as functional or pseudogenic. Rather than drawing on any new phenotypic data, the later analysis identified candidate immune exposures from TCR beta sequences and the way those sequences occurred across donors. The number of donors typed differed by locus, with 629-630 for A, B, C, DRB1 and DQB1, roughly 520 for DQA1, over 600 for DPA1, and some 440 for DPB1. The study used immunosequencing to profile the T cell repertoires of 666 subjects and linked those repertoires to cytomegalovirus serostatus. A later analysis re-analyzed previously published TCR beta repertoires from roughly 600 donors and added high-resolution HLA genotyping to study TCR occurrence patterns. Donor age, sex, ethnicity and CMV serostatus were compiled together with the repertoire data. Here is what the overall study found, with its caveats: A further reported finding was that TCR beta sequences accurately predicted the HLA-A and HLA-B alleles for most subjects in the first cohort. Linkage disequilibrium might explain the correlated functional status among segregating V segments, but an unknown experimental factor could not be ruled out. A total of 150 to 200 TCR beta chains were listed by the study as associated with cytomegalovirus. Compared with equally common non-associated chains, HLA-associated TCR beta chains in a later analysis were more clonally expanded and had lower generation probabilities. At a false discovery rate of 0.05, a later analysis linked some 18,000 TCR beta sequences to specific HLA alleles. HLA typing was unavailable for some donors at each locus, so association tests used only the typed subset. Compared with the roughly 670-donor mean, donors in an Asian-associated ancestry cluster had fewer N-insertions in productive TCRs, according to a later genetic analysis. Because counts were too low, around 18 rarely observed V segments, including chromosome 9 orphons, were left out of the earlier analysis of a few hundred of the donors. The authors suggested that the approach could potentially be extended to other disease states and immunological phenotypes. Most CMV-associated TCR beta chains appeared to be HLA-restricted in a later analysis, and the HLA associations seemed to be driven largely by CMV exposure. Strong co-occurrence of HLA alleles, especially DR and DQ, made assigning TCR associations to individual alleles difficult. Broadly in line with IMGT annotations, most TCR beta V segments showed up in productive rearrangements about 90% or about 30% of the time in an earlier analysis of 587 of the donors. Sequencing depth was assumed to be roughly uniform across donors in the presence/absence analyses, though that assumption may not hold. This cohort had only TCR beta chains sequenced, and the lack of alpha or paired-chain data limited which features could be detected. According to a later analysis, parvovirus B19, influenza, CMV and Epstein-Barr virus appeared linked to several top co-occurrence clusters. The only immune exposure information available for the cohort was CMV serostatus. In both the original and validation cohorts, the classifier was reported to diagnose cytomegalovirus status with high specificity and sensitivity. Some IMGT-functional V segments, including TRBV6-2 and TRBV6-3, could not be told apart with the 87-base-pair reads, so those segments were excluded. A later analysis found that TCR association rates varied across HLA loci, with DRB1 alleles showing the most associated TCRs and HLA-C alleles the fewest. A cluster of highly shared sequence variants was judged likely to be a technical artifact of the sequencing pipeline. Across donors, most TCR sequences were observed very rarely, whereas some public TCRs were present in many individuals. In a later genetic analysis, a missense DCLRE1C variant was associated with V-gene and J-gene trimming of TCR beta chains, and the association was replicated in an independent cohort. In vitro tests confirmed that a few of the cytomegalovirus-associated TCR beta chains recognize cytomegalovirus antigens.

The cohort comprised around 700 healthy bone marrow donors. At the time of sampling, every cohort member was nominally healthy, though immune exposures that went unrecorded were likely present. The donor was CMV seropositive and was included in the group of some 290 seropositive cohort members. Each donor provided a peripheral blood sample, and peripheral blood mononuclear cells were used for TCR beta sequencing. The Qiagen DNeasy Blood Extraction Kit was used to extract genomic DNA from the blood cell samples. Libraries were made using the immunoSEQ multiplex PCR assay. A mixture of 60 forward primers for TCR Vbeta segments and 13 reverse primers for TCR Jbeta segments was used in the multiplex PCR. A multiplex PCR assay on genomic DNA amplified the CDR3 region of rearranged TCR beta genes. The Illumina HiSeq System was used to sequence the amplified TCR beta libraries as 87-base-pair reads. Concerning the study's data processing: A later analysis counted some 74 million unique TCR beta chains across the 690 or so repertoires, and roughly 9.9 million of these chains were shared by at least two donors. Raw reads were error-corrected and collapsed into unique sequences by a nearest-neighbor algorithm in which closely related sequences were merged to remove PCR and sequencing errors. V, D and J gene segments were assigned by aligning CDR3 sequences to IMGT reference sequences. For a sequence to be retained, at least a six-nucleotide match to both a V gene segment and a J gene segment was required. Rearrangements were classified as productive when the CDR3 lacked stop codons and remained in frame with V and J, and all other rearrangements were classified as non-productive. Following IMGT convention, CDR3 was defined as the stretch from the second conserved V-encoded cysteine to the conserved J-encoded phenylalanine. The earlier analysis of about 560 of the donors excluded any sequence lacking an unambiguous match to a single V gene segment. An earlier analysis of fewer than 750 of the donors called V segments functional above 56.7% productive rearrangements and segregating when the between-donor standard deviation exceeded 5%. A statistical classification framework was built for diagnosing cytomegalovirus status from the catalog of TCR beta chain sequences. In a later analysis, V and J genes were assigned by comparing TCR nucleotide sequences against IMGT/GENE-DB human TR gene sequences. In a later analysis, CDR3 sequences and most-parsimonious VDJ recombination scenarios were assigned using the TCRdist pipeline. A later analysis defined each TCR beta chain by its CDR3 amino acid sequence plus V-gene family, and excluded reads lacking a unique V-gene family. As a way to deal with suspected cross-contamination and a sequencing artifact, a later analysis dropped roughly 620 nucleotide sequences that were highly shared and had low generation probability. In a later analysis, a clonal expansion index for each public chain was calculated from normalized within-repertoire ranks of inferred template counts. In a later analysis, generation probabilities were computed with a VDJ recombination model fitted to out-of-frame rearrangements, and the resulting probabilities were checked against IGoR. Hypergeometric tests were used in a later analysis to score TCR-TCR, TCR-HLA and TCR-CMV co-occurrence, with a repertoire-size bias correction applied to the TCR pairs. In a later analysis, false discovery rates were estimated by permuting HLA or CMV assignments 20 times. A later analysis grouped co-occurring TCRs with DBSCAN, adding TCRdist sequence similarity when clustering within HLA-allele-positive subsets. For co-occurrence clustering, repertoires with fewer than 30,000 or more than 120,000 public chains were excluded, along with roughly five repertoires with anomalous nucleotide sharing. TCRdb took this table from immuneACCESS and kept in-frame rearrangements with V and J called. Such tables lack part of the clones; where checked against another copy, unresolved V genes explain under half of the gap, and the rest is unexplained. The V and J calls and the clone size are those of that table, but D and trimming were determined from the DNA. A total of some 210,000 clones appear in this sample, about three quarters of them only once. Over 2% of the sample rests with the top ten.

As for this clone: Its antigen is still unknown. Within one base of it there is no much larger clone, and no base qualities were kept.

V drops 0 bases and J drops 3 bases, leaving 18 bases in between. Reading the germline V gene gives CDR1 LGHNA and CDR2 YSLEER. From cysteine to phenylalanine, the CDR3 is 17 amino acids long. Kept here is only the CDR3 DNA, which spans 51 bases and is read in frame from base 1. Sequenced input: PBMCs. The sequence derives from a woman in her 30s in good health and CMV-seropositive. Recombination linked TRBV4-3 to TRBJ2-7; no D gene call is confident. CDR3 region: CASSQDLPADKNYEQYF. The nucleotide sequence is TGCGCCAGCAGCCAAGATCTTCCGGCGGATAAAAACTACGAGCAGTACTTC.